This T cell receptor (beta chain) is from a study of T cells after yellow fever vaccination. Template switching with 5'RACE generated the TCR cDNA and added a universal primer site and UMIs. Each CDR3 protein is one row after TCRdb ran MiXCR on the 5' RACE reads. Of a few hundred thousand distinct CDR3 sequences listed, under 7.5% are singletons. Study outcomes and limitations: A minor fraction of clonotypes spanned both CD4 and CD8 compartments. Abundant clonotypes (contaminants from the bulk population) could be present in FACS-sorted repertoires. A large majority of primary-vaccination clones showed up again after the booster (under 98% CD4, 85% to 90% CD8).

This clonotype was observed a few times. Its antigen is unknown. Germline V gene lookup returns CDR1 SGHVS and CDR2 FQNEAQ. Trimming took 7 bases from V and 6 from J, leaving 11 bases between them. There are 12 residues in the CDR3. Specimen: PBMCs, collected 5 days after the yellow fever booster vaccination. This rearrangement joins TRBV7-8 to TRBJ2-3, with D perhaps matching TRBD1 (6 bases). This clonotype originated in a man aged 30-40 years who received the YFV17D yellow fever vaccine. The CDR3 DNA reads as TGTGCCAGCACTCTAAGGGGGGATACGCAGTATTTT. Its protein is CASTLRGDTQYF.